These T cell receptor beta chains were read from a single sample in a study of shared clonotypes between healthy human individuals. Data came from immunoSEQ multiplex PCR; TCRdb stores just in-frame clones and leaves some out. The data contain about 2.4 million clones, roughly 93% of them seen just once; the ten biggest clones take up 0.36%. Sequencing was performed on naive CD4+ T cells from PBMCs. The receptors here all came from a man aged 18 to 29 in good health. Some clones in this sample may be carry-over from other donors' samples. The CDR3 runs from the conserved cysteine through the conserved F or W. A D gene is named only where the DNA matches it firmly. For some rows the clone size is stated as once, few or many, or as a class when expanded; others skip it.

d_gene	abundance	v_gene	j_gene	CDR3nt	CDR3aa
.	.	TRBV5-1	TRBJ1-2	TGCGCCAGCAGGATTACGTATTACTCTCTGACGAGCTACACCTTC	CASRITYYSLTSYTF
.	.	TRBV7-2	TRBJ2-3	TGTGCCAGCAGCCTAGACTACGGCACAGATACGCAGTATTTT	CASSLDYGTDTQYF
TRBD2	once	TRBV18	TRBJ2-1	TGTGCCAGCTCACCACGCAGGCCTGACGGGGGCGGGAGGCCCACTTATGAGCAGTTCTTC	CASSPRRPDGGGRPTYEQFF
.	.	TRBV19	TRBJ1-1	TGTGCCAGTCGGCGGGGGGGTAAGAACACTGAAGCTTTCTTT	CASRRGGKNTEAFF
.	.	TRBV5-1	TRBJ2-1	TGCGCCAGCAGCTTGGGTAGCTCCTACAATGAGCAGTTCTTC	CASSLGSSYNEQFF
.	.	TRBV4-3	TRBJ2-3	TGCGCCAGCAGCCAAGATCCAGCCGGAGATACGCAGTATTTT	CASSQDPAGDTQYF
TRBD2	.	TRBV7-2	TRBJ2-1	TGTGCCAGCAGCCTATCGGGAGGGAATGAGCAGTTCTTC	CASSLSGGNEQFF
.	.	TRBV19	TRBJ1-1	TGTGCCAGTAGTAAGAGAACAAGGGCGAACACTGAAGCTTTCTTT	CASSKRTRANTEAFF
.	.	TRBV2	TRBJ2-2	TGTGCCAGCATTGGTACTTCAGGGAACACCGGGGAGCTGTTTTTT	CASIGTSGNTGELFF
.	.	TRBV5-4	TRBJ2-2	TGTGCCAGCAGCTTGGTTTCAGGCTCGAACACCGGGGAGCTGTTTTTT	CASSLVSGSNTGELFF
.	.	TRBV6-5	TRBJ2-5	TGTGCCAGCAGTTACTCCCCCCAGGGTGGGGAGCAGTACTTC	CASSYSPQGGEQYF
.	.	TRBV18	TRBJ2-5	TGTGCCAGCTCACCACCCACTTCACGGGAGACCCAGTACTTC	CASSPPTSRETQYF
.	.	TRBV7-9	TRBJ1-1	TGTGCCAGCAGCTTAGTAAAGGTGGCCAGGGCGAACACTGAAGCTTTCTTT	CASSLVKVARANTEAFF
.	.	TRBV6-1	TRBJ2-2	TGTGCCAGCAAGGTGGGGACCGAGCTGTTTTTT	CASKVGTELFF
.	.	TRBV19	TRBJ2-7	TGTGCCAGTAGTTCGTGGGACGGAAACTACGAGCAGTACTTC	CASSSWDGNYEQYF
.	.	TRBV27	TRBJ1-6	TGTGCCAGCAGTTTCGGCATCCCGACCTATAATTCACCCCTCCACTTT	CASSFGIPTYNSPLHF
.	.	TRBV2	TRBJ2-1	TGTGCCAGCAGTGCCGTCTCCCGAGCCAATGAGCAGTTCTTC	CASSAVSRANEQFF
.	.	TRBV10-3	TRBJ1-1	TGTGCCATCAGTGAGTCTGAAGTCAGGGTGGTTGGTACTGAAGCTTTCTTT	CAISESEVRVVGTEAFF
TRBD1	.	TRBV5-1	TRBJ1-3	TGCGCCAGCAGCGGCGGGACAGGCGGGTCCCACAACTCTGGAAACACCATATATTTT	CASSGGTGGSHNSGNTIYF
TRBD2	.	TRBV2	TRBJ2-1	TGTGCCAGCAGGGCTAGACTAGCGGATAACAATGAGCAGTTCTTC	CASRARLADNNEQFF
TRBD1	.	TRBV6-6	TRBJ1-1	TGTGCCAGCAGTTCCCGGGACAGGATTAAGAACACTGAAGCTTTCTTT	CASSSRDRIKNTEAFF
TRBD1	.	TRBV27	TRBJ2-1	TGTGCCAGCAGTTCCTCGACAGGGTTAAGCTCCTACAATGAGCAGTTCTTC	CASSSSTGLSSYNEQFF
.	.	TRBV18	TRBJ1-1	TGTGCCAGCTCAGAAACGGACGGAAACACTGAAGCTTTCTTT	CASSETDGNTEAFF
TRBD1	.	TRBV6-1	TRBJ2-7	TGTGCCAGTACCGGGACAGGAAACTACGAGCAGTACTTC	CASTGTGNYEQYF
.	.	TRBV4-3	TRBJ2-7	TGCGCCAGCAGCCTCAAGAAGGCGATAAGGGGGGGCCACTCCTACGAGCAGTACTTC	CASSLKKAIRGGHSYEQYF
.	once	TRBV5-1	TRBJ2-7	TGCGCCAGCGATTTCGCACCCGGACAGCCGGTGAGCGAGCAGTACTTC	CASDFAPGQPVSEQYF